This TCR beta chain was recorded in a study of response to subunit inactivated influenza vaccine. TCRdb reprocessed the RT-PCR reads via MiXCR and lists one record per CDR3 protein. Here the sample spans hundreds of thousands of distinct CDR3 sequences, 14% being singletons. V was shortened by 6 bases and J by 0 bases, with 10 bases between the two germline ends. Per germline, CDR1 SQVTM and CDR2 ANQGSEA. The length of the CDR3 is 13 residues. The chain carries TRBV29-1 and TRBJ2-3; D gene ambiguous. The clonotype was recovered from a man aged 50 to 59 who received an inactivated influenza vaccine. This material consisted of PBMCs from blood, taken 14 to 15 days before vaccination. DNA for the CDR3: TGCAGCGTGGGCCCCTCTAGCACAGATACGCAGTATTTT. Encoded protein: CSVGPSSTDTQYF.